The sample holds one count of the clone carrying this TCR beta chain. Source study methods: Cell counts per sample came from amplifying reference gene primers. Libraries were prepared by immunoSEQ multiplex PCR; TCRdb keeps only in-frame clonotypes and omits some of them. The DNA gave D and trimming, while V, J and clone size come from that table. The top ten clones hold 6% to 6.5% of a sample with over 65,000 clones, 70% to 90% of them seen once. This CDR3 contains 16 residues. Losses at the gene ends were 3 bases for V and 3 bases for J; bases not matched to a gene: 9. Germline loops: CDR1 KGHSH, CDR2 LQKENI. The record originates from a study of blood T cell repertoires in COVID-19.

The TCR originated in a man aged 80 or over with COVID-19, enrolled during active disease. J is TRBJ2-3 and V is TRBV18, with 7 bases fitting TRBD2. The material sequenced was peripheral blood. The CDR3 protein is CASSPRAGRVTDTQYF. As DNA, the CDR3 is TGTGCCAGCTCACCCCGCGCAGGGAGGGTTACAGATACGCAGTATTTT.